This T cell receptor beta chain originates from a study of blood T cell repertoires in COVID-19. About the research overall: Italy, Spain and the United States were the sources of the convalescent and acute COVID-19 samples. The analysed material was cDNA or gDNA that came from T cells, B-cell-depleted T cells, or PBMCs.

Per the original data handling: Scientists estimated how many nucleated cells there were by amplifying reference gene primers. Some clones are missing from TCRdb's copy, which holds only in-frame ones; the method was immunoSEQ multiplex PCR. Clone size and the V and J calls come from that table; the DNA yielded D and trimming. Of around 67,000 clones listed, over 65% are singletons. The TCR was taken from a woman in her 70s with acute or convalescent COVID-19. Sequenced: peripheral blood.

The CDR3 DNA reads TGTGCCAGCAGTATATCAGGGTATCAGCCCCAGCATTTT. It translates to CASSISGYQPQHF. J is TRBJ1-5 and V is TRBV28; the D gene is possibly TRBD1 (5 bases). Germline V lookup: CDR1 MDHEN, CDR2 SYDVKM. V was shortened by 5 bases and J by 5 bases, with 10 bases between the two germline ends. CDR3 size: 13 residues.